This paragraph covers one T cell receptor beta chain sequence. This sample was taken from a study of blood T cell repertoires in COVID-19. Participant reports of clinical history set cohort assignment. In the source study's methods: Reference gene primer amplification gave estimated nucleated cell counts. Generated by immunoSEQ multiplex PCR, the TCRdb table keeps only in-frame clones and is missing some. V and J calls and clone size come straight from that table; D and trimming were deduced from the DNA. The table records a few hundred thousand clones, about 90% of them present only once. Sequenced sample: PBMCs or T cells enriched from blood (not recorded which). The sequence derives from a human donor in a cohort exposed to, infected with or recovered from COVID-19 (not recorded which). The donor label of this sample is uncertain.

The CDR3 region has the DNA TGTGTCGGCCAGGGAAACACTGAAGCTTTCTTT. This encodes CVGQGNTEAFF. The chain carries TRBV12-5 and TRBJ1-1; D possibly corresponds to TRBD1 (5 bases). This CDR3 spans 11 amino acids. CDR1 is LGHNT and CDR2 is FRNRAP in the germline V gene.